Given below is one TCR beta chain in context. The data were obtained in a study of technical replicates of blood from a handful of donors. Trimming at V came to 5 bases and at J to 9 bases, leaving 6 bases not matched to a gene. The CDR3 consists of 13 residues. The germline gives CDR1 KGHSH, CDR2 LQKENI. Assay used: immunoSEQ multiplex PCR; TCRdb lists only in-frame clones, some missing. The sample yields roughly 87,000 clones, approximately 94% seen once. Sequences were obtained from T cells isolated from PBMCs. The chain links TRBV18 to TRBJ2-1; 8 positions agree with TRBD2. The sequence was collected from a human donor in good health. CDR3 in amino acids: CASSAGTRVEQFF. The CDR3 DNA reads TGTGCCAGCTCAGCCGGGACTAGGGTTGAGCAGTTCTTC.